This T cell receptor (beta chain) was captured by sequencing in a study of Graves' ophthalmopathy and Graves' hyperthyroidism. Comment on this clonotype: Its antigen is undetermined.

The study amplified TCR beta CDR3 regions using RNA transcripts. The authors performed first-round RT-PCR with HTBI primers and then a second-round multiplex PCR. TCRdb fed the multiplex PCR reads into MiXCR, producing one record per CDR3 protein. The sample shows over 450,000 distinct CDR3 sequences, over 13% of them seen only once. The CDR3 sequence is 12 residues long. With 3 bases removed from V and 0 bases from J, the gap between germline ends came to 6 bases. Germline loops: CDR1 SQVTM, CDR2 ANQGSEA. Points from the study as a whole: Blood also harbored most expanded thyroid clonotypes above 0.001 frequency. For separating ophthalmopathy from stable hyperthyroidism, a 13-signature model gave 87.88% sensitivity and 81.08% specificity.

Where ophthalmopathy was present, donors had moderate-to-severe activity, CAS ≥3, NOSPECS ≥4 and duration under 3 months. The TCR originated in a woman in her twenties or thirties with Graves' ophthalmopathy. The chain has TRBV29-1 and TRBJ2-7, with D uncertain. Sequencing used blood. The CDR3 DNA reads TGCAGCGTTGAGACGGTCTCCTACGAGCAGTACTTC. Its protein is CSVETVSYEQYF.